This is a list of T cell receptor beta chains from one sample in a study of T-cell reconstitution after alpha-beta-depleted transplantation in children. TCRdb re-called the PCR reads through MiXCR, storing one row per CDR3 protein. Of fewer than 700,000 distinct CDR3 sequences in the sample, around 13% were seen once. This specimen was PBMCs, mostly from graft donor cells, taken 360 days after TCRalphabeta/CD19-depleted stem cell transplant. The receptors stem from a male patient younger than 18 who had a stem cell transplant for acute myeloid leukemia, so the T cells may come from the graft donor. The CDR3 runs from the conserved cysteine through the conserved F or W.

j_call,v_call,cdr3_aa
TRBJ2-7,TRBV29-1,CSVEDHRGTYEQYF
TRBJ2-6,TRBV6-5,CASSYSVPQNSGANVLTF
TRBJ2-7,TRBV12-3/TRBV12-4,CASSLRQTYEQYF
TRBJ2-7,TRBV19,CAIPHRENEQYF
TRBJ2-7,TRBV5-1,CASSGAGLASYEQYF
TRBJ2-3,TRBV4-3,CASSQKVQWGTKDTQYF
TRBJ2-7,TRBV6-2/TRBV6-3,CASSQTSGYTPSYEQYF
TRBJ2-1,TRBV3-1,CASSQIGLAGGHAYNEQFF
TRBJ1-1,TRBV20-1,CSAKGTWNTEAFF
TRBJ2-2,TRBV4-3,CASSQDPVNTGELFF
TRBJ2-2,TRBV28,CASSLIQGAGTGELFF
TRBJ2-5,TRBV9,CASSGRQGVIQETQYF
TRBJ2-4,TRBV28,CASTKAGRDKNIQYF
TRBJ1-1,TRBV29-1,CSARVGGDLSEAFF